This T cell receptor beta chain was obtained from a study of post-analysis software for immune sequencing data. Study conclusions and caveats: Strong co-clustering by F measure was evident for samples that had been prepared in the same batch. In patients, TRBV5-6, TRBV5-1 and TRBV20-1 belonged to about five TRBV segments found more frequently than in controls. Normalized Chao1 diversity in multiple sclerosis patients fell significantly below that of controls.

Germline-derived CDR1 and CDR2 are GTSNPN and SVGIG (reference sequence). Trimming pared 3 bases from V and 3 bases from J, leaving 12 bases between. CDR3 length equals 14 residues. Every TCR beta cDNA library bore unique molecular identifiers. TCRdb re-derived calls from the PCR reads in MiXCR, one entry per CDR3 protein. The data hold fewer than 900,000 distinct CDR3 sequences, with more than 45% observed a single time. Concerning this clonotype itself: Its antigen is unknown.

This TCR was recovered from a girl aged 5 to 17 with multiple sclerosis. The gene calls are TRBV30 and TRBJ2-1; D perhaps matches TRBD1 (6 bases). The sequenced sample consisted of blood. In DNA, the CDR3 is TGTGCCTGGAGGCCAGACAGGATCTACAATGAGCAGTTCTTC. It codes for CAWRPDRIYNEQFF.